Listed below are T cell receptor beta chains from one sample, sequenced in a study of T-cell reconstitution after alpha-beta-depleted transplantation in children. A single record per CDR3 protein comes from TCRdb applying MiXCR to the PCR reads. The data contain nearly 350,000 distinct CDR3 sequences, around 15% of them singletons. The source was PBMCs, mostly from graft donor cells, collected 360 days after TCRalphabeta/CD19-depleted stem cell transplant. These receptor sequences come from a male patient aged 2-9 years who had a stem cell transplant for acute lymphoblastic leukemia, so the T cells may come from the graft donor. Both conserved end residues are trimmed from each CDR3. The D gene is left open where the match is weak. Clone sizes are given selectively: once, few, many, or a class where the clone is expanded.

clone size: NA
D gene: NA
J gene: TRBJ2-3
V gene: TRBV28
CDR3 protein: ASSSRTVEADTQY

clone size: many
D gene: NA
J gene: TRBJ2-1
V gene: TRBV7-3
CDR3 protein: ASSPDPGAYNEQF

clone size: NA
D gene: TRBD2
J gene: TRBJ2-7
V gene: TRBV3-1
CDR3 protein: ASSHREGRYEQY

clone size: few
D gene: NA
J gene: TRBJ2-4
V gene: TRBV7-9
CDR3 protein: ASSSDVGNRAKNIQY

clone size: many
D gene: TRBD1
J gene: TRBJ1-4
V gene: TRBV7-8
CDR3 protein: ASSFPGTGTRKLF

clone size: many
D gene: TRBD1
J gene: TRBJ2-3
V gene: TRBV6-5
CDR3 protein: ASSHRGTARSTDTQY

clone size: few
D gene: NA
J gene: TRBJ2-2
V gene: TRBV5-6
CDR3 protein: ASSLGAIPPTGELF

clone size: NA
D gene: NA
J gene: TRBJ2-2
V gene: TRBV29-1
CDR3 protein: SVGRSQVAGELF

clone size: many
D gene: TRBD2
J gene: TRBJ2-1
V gene: TRBV5-1
CDR3 protein: ASSWTSGKGEQF

clone size: NA
D gene: TRBD1
J gene: TRBJ2-5
V gene: TRBV25-1
CDR3 protein: ASSEYLGHRGQETQY

clone size: few
D gene: TRBD2
J gene: TRBJ2-5
V gene: TRBV3-1
CDR3 protein: ASSRLAGGETQY

clone size: NA
D gene: TRBD1
J gene: TRBJ2-1
V gene: TRBV20-1
CDR3 protein: SARDSGGQGYYEQF

clone size: NA
D gene: TRBD1
J gene: TRBJ2-7
V gene: TRBV27
CDR3 protein: ASGGQGAHEQY

clone size: few
D gene: NA
J gene: TRBJ2-7
V gene: TRBV28
CDR3 protein: ASSLVPSDSSYEQY

clone size: NA
D gene: TRBD2
J gene: TRBJ2-2
V gene: TRBV7-2
CDR3 protein: ASSSFAGGDGELF

clone size: NA
D gene: TRBD1
J gene: TRBJ1-2
V gene: TRBV12-3/TRBV12-4
CDR3 protein: ASSEPGQGIGYT

clone size: many
D gene: NA
J gene: TRBJ2-7
V gene: TRBV6-2/TRBV6-3
CDR3 protein: ASSYGLALHEQY

clone size: NA
D gene: TRBD2
J gene: TRBJ2-3
V gene: TRBV5-4
CDR3 protein: ASSFQRGGRKRSSTDTQY

clone size: few
D gene: NA
J gene: TRBJ1-4
V gene: TRBV10-3
CDR3 protein: ASAGGNREKLF

clone size: few
D gene: TRBD2
J gene: TRBJ2-7
V gene: TRBV6-5
CDR3 protein: ASSSTPGLATYEQY

clone size: few
D gene: NA
J gene: TRBJ2-1
V gene: TRBV6-5
CDR3 protein: ASSYGPGVNNEQF

clone size: many
D gene: NA
J gene: TRBJ2-7
V gene: TRBV7-2
CDR3 protein: ASSLVEGAREQY

clone size: many
D gene: NA
J gene: TRBJ2-1
V gene: TRBV4-3
CDR3 protein: ASSQARTGPYNEQF

clone size: NA
D gene: TRBD1
J gene: TRBJ1-6
V gene: TRBV6-2/TRBV6-3
CDR3 protein: ASADPGQGRDNSPLH

clone size: NA
D gene: NA
J gene: TRBJ2-7
V gene: TRBV28
CDR3 protein: ASSEGVEQY

clone size: few
D gene: TRBD1
J gene: TRBJ1-1
V gene: TRBV20-1
CDR3 protein: SARRQGFEAF

clone size: few
D gene: NA
J gene: TRBJ2-5
V gene: TRBV28
CDR3 protein: ASSLIGTVQETQY

clone size: many
D gene: TRBD1
J gene: TRBJ2-7
V gene: TRBV29-1
CDR3 protein: SVGPGTGFSSYEQY

clone size: NA
D gene: TRBD1
J gene: TRBJ2-5
V gene: TRBV5-5
CDR3 protein: ASSSFHGTGTETQY

clone size: few
D gene: TRBD2
J gene: TRBJ2-7
V gene: TRBV7-9
CDR3 protein: ASSPSPGLAVYEQY

clone size: few
D gene: TRBD2
J gene: TRBJ2-7
V gene: TRBV13
CDR3 protein: ASSSVLAGAPNYEQY

clone size: many
D gene: NA
J gene: TRBJ2-3
V gene: TRBV18
CDR3 protein: ASSPPPSTDTQY

clone size: few
D gene: TRBD2
J gene: TRBJ2-3
V gene: TRBV6-5
CDR3 protein: ASSYSSGTSGATDTQY

clone size: few
D gene: TRBD2
J gene: TRBJ2-2
V gene: TRBV11-2
CDR3 protein: ASSFFFAGLAGSSATGELF

clone size: few
D gene: NA
J gene: TRBJ2-3
V gene: TRBV9
CDR3 protein: ASSAGTGVLPDTQY

clone size: NA
D gene: TRBD2
J gene: TRBJ2-2
V gene: TRBV6-2/TRBV6-3
CDR3 protein: ASSNPSRLAEDSNTGELF

clone size: NA
D gene: TRBD1
J gene: TRBJ1-5
V gene: TRBV12-3/TRBV12-4
CDR3 protein: ASSQTGGRNQPQH

clone size: many
D gene: NA
J gene: TRBJ1-4
V gene: TRBV4-3
CDR3 protein: ASSRQALNEKLF

clone size: NA
D gene: NA
J gene: TRBJ1-2
V gene: TRBV5-1
CDR3 protein: ASSERGNNYGYT

clone size: many
D gene: TRBD1
J gene: TRBJ2-1
V gene: TRBV12-3/TRBV12-4
CDR3 protein: ASTLDRGGEQF

clone size: few
D gene: NA
J gene: TRBJ2-4
V gene: TRBV5-1
CDR3 protein: ASSLGGQRVAKNIQY

clone size: NA
D gene: NA
J gene: TRBJ1-5
V gene: TRBV5-1
CDR3 protein: ASSLDTSNQPQH

clone size: NA
D gene: TRBD2
J gene: TRBJ2-3
V gene: TRBV20-1
CDR3 protein: SALLAGRTDTQY

clone size: NA
D gene: NA
J gene: TRBJ1-5
V gene: TRBV29-1
CDR3 protein: SVVAWGGASDNQPQH

clone size: few
D gene: NA
J gene: TRBJ1-1
V gene: TRBV12-3/TRBV12-4
CDR3 protein: ASRPPLNTEAF

clone size: few
D gene: TRBD2
J gene: TRBJ2-7
V gene: TRBV30
CDR3 protein: AWSVSSGYEQY

clone size: NA
D gene: NA
J gene: TRBJ2-7
V gene: TRBV29-1
CDR3 protein: SYSYVPALGRYEQY

clone size: NA
D gene: NA
J gene: TRBJ1-2
V gene: TRBV3-1
CDR3 protein: ASSQALGRNYGYT

clone size: many
D gene: TRBD2
J gene: TRBJ2-7
V gene: TRBV29-1
CDR3 protein: SVAKPGLAPYEQY

clone size: few
D gene: NA
J gene: TRBJ2-3
V gene: TRBV27
CDR3 protein: ASSFLAADTQY

clone size: NA
D gene: TRBD2
J gene: TRBJ2-7
V gene: TRBV28
CDR3 protein: ASSFGGGLSFYEQY

clone size: few
D gene: NA
J gene: TRBJ2-1
V gene: TRBV7-9
CDR3 protein: ALQGSSYNEQF